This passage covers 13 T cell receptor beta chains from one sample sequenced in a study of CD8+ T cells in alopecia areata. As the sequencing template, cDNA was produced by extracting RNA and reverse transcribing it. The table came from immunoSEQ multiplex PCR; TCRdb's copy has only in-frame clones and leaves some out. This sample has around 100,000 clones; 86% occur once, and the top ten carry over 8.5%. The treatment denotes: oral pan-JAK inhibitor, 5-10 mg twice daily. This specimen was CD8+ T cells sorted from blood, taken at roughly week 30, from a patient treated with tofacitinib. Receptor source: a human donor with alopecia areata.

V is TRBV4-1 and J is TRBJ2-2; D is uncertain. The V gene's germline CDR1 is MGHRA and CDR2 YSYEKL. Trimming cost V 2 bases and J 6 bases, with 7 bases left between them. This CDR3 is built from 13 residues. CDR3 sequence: CASSQNGAGELFF. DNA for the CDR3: TGCGCCAGCAGCCAAAATGGGGCCGGGGAGCTGTTTTTT.

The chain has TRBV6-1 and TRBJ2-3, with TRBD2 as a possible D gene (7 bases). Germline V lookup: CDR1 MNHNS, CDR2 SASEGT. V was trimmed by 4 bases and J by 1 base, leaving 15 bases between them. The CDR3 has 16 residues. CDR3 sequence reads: CASSAFGGGGTDTQYF. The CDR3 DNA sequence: TGTGCCAGCAGTGCCTTCGGCGGGGGCGGCACAGATACGCAGTATTTT.

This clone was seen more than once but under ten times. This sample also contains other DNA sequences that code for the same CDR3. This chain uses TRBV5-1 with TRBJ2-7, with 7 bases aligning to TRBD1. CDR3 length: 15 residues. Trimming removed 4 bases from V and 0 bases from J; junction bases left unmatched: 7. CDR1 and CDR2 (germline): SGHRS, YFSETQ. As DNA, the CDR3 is TGCGCCAGCAGCCCGGGACAGCCAAGCTCCTACGAGCAGTACTTC. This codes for CASSPGQPSSYEQYF.

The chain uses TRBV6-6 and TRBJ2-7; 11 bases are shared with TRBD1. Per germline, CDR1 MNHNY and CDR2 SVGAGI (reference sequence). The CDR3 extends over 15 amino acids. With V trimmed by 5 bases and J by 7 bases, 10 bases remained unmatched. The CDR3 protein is CASSQPDRGRDEQYF. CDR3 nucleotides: TGTGCCAGCAGTCAACCGGACAGGGGGCGTGATGAGCAGTACTTC.

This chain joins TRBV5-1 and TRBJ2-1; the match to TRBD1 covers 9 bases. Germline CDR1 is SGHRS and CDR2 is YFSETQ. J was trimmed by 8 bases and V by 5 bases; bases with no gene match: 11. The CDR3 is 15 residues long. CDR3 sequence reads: CASRRTGGVIDEQFF. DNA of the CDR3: TGCGCCAGCAGGAGAACAGGGGGCGTTATCGATGAGCAGTTCTTC.

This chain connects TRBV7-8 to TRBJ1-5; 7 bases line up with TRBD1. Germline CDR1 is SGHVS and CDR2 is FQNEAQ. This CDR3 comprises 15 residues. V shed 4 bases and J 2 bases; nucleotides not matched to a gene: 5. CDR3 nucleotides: TGTGCCAGCAGCTATCGGACAGGTGGCAATCAGCCCCAGCATTTT. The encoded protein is CASSYRTGGNQPQHF.

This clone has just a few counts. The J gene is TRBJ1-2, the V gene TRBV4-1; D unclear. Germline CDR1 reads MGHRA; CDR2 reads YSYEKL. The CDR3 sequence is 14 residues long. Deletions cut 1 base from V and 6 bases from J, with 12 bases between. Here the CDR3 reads CASSQVRQEDGYTF. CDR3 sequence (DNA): TGCGCCAGCAGCCAAGTGAGGCAGGAAGATGGCTACACCTTC.

For the CDR3, the DNA is TGTGCCAGCAGCTCGGACAGAAGCTCCTACGAGCAGTACTTC. Protein: CASSSDRSSYEQYF. The rearrangement links TRBV7-9 to TRBJ2-7; TRBD1 is a possible D gene (6 bases). CDR1 is SEHNR and CDR2 is FQNEAQ in the germline V gene (reference sequence). V lost 4 bases to trimming and J lost 0 bases, with 10 bases between them. The CDR3 runs to 14 residues.

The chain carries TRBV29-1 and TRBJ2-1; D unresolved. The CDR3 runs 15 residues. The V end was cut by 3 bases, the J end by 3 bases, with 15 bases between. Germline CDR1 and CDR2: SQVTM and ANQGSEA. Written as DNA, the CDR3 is TGCAGCGTTGAGGCAACCCCCGCCTACTACAATGAGCAGTTCTTC. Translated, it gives CSVEATPAYYNEQFF.

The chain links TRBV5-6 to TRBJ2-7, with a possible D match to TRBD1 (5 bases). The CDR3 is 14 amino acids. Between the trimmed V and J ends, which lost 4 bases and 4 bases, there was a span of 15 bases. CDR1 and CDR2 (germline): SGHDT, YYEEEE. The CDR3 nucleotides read TGTGCCAGCAGCCCCCAGGGTCCAGGATACGAGCAGTACTTC. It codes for CASSPQGPGYEQYF.

The CDR3, as DNA: TGTGCCAGCAGCGTAGGAAACAGGGGGACCTACAATGAGCAGTTCTTC. Translated: CASSVGNRGTYNEQFF. The V gene is TRBV9, the J gene TRBJ2-1; 8 nucleotides agree with TRBD1. Germline CDR1 and CDR2: SGDLS and YYNGEE. V shed 0 bases and J 2 bases; nucleotides not matched to a gene: 4. The CDR3 consists of 16 residues.

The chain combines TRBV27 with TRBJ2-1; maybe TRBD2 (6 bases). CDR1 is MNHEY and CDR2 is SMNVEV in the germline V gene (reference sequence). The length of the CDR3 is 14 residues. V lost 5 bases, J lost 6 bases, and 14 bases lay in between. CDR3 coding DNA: TGTGCCAGCAGTCCCCCTACTAGCACCAATGAGCAGTTCTTC. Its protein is CASSPPTSTNEQFF.

CDR3 sequence: CSVDQTDTQYF. The DNA for the CDR3 is TGCAGCGTTGATCAGACAGATACGCAGTATTTT. The rearrangement uses TRBV29-1 and TRBJ2-3; D is unresolved. The V gene lost 3 bases and the J gene lost 3 bases, with 4 bases spanning the gap. CDR1 is SQVTM and CDR2 is ANQGSEA in the germline V gene. The CDR3 sequence is 11 residues long.